This entry lists 20 T cell receptor beta chains sequenced from one sample in a study of OX40 agonist ivuxolimab in advanced cancers. Measured with immunoSEQ multiplex PCR; TCRdb has only the in-frame clones, and not every one. The sample records around 29,000 clones, just over 90% being singletons. The sequencing here drew on CD4+ or CD8+ T cells sorted from blood, taken in a trial of the OX40 agonist ivuxolimab. The source is an adult with an advanced solid tumor such as melanoma, head and neck, liver or kidney cancer.

This rearrangement joins TRBV2 to TRBJ2-5; 8 nucleotides line up with TRBD2. The J call is doubtful: the DNA matches TRBJ2-7 better. The length of the CDR3 is 15 residues. Germline lookup yields CDR1 SNHLY and CDR2 FYNNEI. This CDR3 is CASSDYGRGVGEQYF. CDR3 nucleotides: TGTGCCAGCAGTGATTACGGGAGGGGGGTAGGCGAGCAGTACTTC.

The chain carries TRBV19 and TRBJ2-1, with D possibly TRBD2 on 5 matching bases. Trimming pared 6 bases from V and 0 bases from J, leaving 6 bases between. Germline V lookup: CDR1 LNHDA, CDR2 SQIVND (reference sequence). The CDR3 has 13 residues. The CDR3 sequence: CASSGNSYNEQFF. The CDR3 DNA reads TGTGCCAGTAGCGGGAACTCCTACAATGAGCAGTTCTTC.

The chain uses TRBV9 and TRBJ1-1; D gene unclear. Germline V gene lookup returns CDR1 SGDLS and CDR2 YYNGEE. There are 16 residues in the CDR3. V lost 4 bases, J lost 2 bases, and 18 bases lay in between. This CDR3 reads CASSINELYTNTEAFF. The CDR3 nucleotides are TGTGCCAGCAGCATCAACGAACTGTATACTAACACTGAAGCTTTCTTT.

This clone occurred a few times. The rearrangement links TRBV2 to TRBJ1-1; D gene ambiguous. Trimming stripped 9 bases from V and 4 bases from J, with 15 bases between. This CDR3 comprises 13 residues. Germline V gene sequence: CDR1 SNHLY, CDR2 FYNNEI. The CDR3 DNA sequence: TGTGCCAGAGTCAGTTGGGAGGGCACTGAAGCTTTCTTT. It specifies CARVSWEGTEAFF. The variable domain in full, completed from reference TRBV2 and TRBJ1-1, reads EPEVTQTPSHQVTQMGQEVILRCVPISNHLYFYWYRQILGQKVEFLVSFYNNEISEKSEIFDDQFSVERPDGSNFTLKIRSTKLEDSAMYFCARVSWEGTEAFFGQGTRLTVV.

This clone was recorded only once. This chain uses TRBV30 with TRBJ2-1; unclear D gene. Trimming pared 2 bases from V and 0 bases from J, leaving 11 bases between. The germline V gene encodes CDR1 GTSNPN and CDR2 SVGIG (reference sequence). The CDR3 is 15 amino acids. The CDR3 DNA follows: TGTGCCTGGAGTACCGGGTCGAGCTCCTACAATGAGCAGTTCTTC. Residues: CAWSTGSSSYNEQFF.

J is TRBJ1-5 and V is TRBV4-1; D is perhaps TRBD1 (6 bases). CDR1 and CDR2 (germline): MGHRA, YSYEKL. Trimming removed 1 base at V and 6 bases at J, with 13 bases between. The CDR3 loop spans 15 amino acids. DNA of the CDR3: TGCGCCAGCAGCCAAGTGCCGGGGGCGGGTCAGCCCCAGCATTTT. This gives the protein CASSQVPGAGQPQHF.

V gene TRBV5-8 combines with J gene TRBJ2-5; D tentatively fits TRBD1 or TRBD2 (5 bases each). This CDR3 has 13 amino acids. V lost 0 bases, J lost 4 bases, and 7 bases lay in between. Germline values: CDR1 SGHTS, CDR2 YDEGEE. The CDR3 protein is CASSLGGTETQYF. The CDR3 DNA reads TGTGCCAGCAGCTTGGGGGGGACAGAGACCCAGTACTTC. The variable domain in full, completed from reference TRBV5-8 and TRBJ2-5, reads EAGVTQSPTHLIKTRGQQATLRCSPISGHTSVYWYQQALGLGLQFLLWYDEGEERNRGNFPPRFSGRQFPNYSSELNVNALELEDSALYLCASSLGGTETQYFGPGTRLLVL.

This clone was found once. The V gene is TRBV6-5, the J gene TRBJ2-1; no firm D call. V dropped 2 bases and J dropped 3 bases, with 8 bases sitting between them. Germline V gives CDR1 MNHEY, CDR2 SVGAGI. CDR3 size: 14 residues. CDR3 sequence: CASSYNSRYNEQFF. The CDR3 DNA sequence: TGTGCCAGCAGTTACAACAGTCGCTACAATGAGCAGTTCTTC.

This sequence joins TRBV30 and TRBJ2-2, with unresolved D. The CDR3 has 12 residues. Trimming pared 4 bases from V and 4 bases from J, leaving 7 bases between. The germline V gene has CDR1 GTSNPN and CDR2 SVGIG (reference sequence). The CDR3: CAWTWGTGELFF. The CDR3 DNA reads TGTGCCTGGACCTGGGGCACCGGGGAGCTGTTTTTT.

This chain connects TRBV27 to TRBJ2-4, with D possibly being TRBD1 (5 bases). This CDR3 is 13 amino acids long. V was trimmed by 5 bases and J by 4 bases, leaving 9 bases between them. Germline V CDR1 and CDR2: MNHEY, SMNVEV (reference sequence). The chain's CDR3 is CASSLTEKNIQYF. The DNA for the CDR3 is TGTGCCAGCAGTCTGACAGAAAAAAACATTCAGTACTTC.

CDR3 amino acids: CASSYSRMPLSYNEQFF. The CDR3 DNA sequence: TGTGCCAGCAGTTACTCGCGGATGCCGCTATCCTACAATGAGCAGTTCTTC. The V and J genes are TRBV6-7 and TRBJ2-1; D gene ambiguous. TRBV6-7 is sorted into the ORF group, with uncertain function. Trimming removed 0 bases at V and 1 base at J, with 13 bases between. There are 17 residues in the CDR3.

CDR3 DNA sequence: TGCGCCAGCAGACAATACTACGAGCAGTACTTC. Amino acid sequence: CASRQYYEQYF. The chain couples TRBV5-1 to TRBJ2-7; no firm D call. This CDR3 spans 11 amino acids. Germline CDR1 reads SGHRS; CDR2 reads YFSETQ. V was trimmed by 5 bases and J by 3 bases, leaving 6 bases between them.

This clone was detected a few times. The chain is built from TRBV19 and TRBJ1-1; D unclear. The CDR3 is 12 residues long. With 3 bases removed from V and 7 bases from J, the gap between germline ends came to 9 bases. CDR1 is LNHDA, CDR2 SQIVND, per germline (reference sequence). In DNA, the CDR3 is TGTGCCAGTAGTATTGGGAGCGTTGAAGCTTTCTTT. Protein product: CASSIGSVEAFF. Looking up the rest from reference TRBV19 and TRBJ1-1 gives the full variable domain: DGGITQSPKYLFRKEGQNVTLSCEQNLNHDAMYWYRQDPGQGLRLIYYSQIVNDFQKGDIAEGYSVSREKKESFPLTVTSAQKNPTAFYLCASSIGSVEAFFGQGTRLTVV.

This clone was observed once. The chain uses TRBV5-6 and TRBJ2-7, with D uncertain. Between the trimmed V and J ends, which lost 2 bases and 1 base, there was a span of 7 bases. The CDR3 has 13 amino acids. Looked up from germline, CDR1 is SGHDT and CDR2 is YYEEEE. CDR3 in DNA: TGTGCCAGCAGCTTTCAGAGATCCTACGAGCAGTACTTC. It specifies CASSFQRSYEQYF.

This clone turned up a few times. This CDR3 is CASSQDDGTEAFF. CDR3 DNA sequence: TGCGCCAGCAGCCAAGACGATGGCACTGAAGCTTTCTTT. The gene calls are TRBV4-1 and TRBJ1-1; D ambiguous. Germline V gene lookup returns CDR1 MGHRA and CDR2 YSYEKL. The CDR3 is 13 amino acids. Trimming stripped 0 bases from V and 4 bases from J, with 6 bases between.

The chain joins TRBV9 to TRBJ1-2; tentative D call: TRBD1 (6 bases). The CDR3 extends over 14 amino acids. The V and J ends lost 5 bases and 3 bases respectively, with 14 bases between them. Germline V gene sequence: CDR1 SGDLS, CDR2 YYNGEE. The CDR3 coding sequence is TGTGCCAGCAGAGGGGGAGGGATCGACTATGGCTACACCTTC. Its protein product is CASRGGGIDYGYTF.

This clone was counted between two and nine times. The identical CDR3 is also encoded by other nucleotide sequences in the sample. V gene TRBV27 combines with J gene TRBJ1-5; maybe TRBD1 (5 bases). The CDR3 sequence is 14 residues long. The V and J ends lost 2 bases and 1 base respectively, with 6 bases between them. Germline CDR1 MNHEY, CDR2 SMNVEV (reference sequence). The CDR3 DNA reads as TGTGCCAGCAGTTTACAGGGAAGCAATCAGCCCCAGCATTTT. Its protein product is CASSLQGSNQPQHF.

The chain carries TRBV6-5 and TRBJ1-2; no firm D call. Germline V CDR1 and CDR2: MNHEY, SVGAGI. V dropped 5 bases and J dropped 4 bases, with 11 bases sitting between them. The CDR3 contains 13 residues. CDR3 sequence reads: CASSSWQTYGYTF. The DNA of the CDR3 is TGTGCCAGCAGTAGTTGGCAGACCTATGGCTACACCTTC.

Comments on this clone: The sample contains more than one DNA sequence encoding this CDR3. The gene calls are TRBV19 and TRBJ1-1; D gene ambiguous. CDR1 is LNHDA and CDR2 is SQIVND in the germline V gene (reference sequence). The V end lost 3 bases, the J end lost 0 bases, and 5 bases lay between the germline ends. CDR3 length equals 13 residues. The CDR3 here is CASSIGVNTEAFF. Here the CDR3 DNA reads TGTGCCAGTAGTATCGGCGTGAACACTGAAGCTTTCTTT. The full variable domain, with the rest looked up from reference TRBV19 and TRBJ1-1, is DGGITQSPKYLFRKEGQNVTLSCEQNLNHDAMYWYRQDPGQGLRLIYYSQIVNDFQKGDIAEGYSVSREKKESFPLTVTSAQKNPTAFYLCASSIGVNTEAFFGQGTRLTVV.

Here the CDR3 DNA reads TGTGCCAGCAGTCACGGAGCTAGCGGGCGAAAGACCCAGTACTTC. Protein: CASSHGASGRKTQYF. The chain links TRBV27 to TRBJ2-5, with 8 bases matching TRBD2. V shed 5 bases and J 6 bases; nucleotides not matched to a gene: 11. The CDR3 consists of 15 residues. Per germline, CDR1 MNHEY and CDR2 SMNVEV (reference sequence).